The 20 T cell receptor beta chains below come from one sample, sequenced in a study of Graves' ophthalmopathy and Graves' hyperthyroidism (dated by TCRdb to between 2018 and 2020). Sequencer: Illumina HiSeq 2000. TCR beta CDR3 regions were amplified from RNA transcripts for repertoire sequencing. HTBI primers and the Qiagen OneStep RT-PCR kit were used in a first-round RT-PCR, which was followed by a second-round multiplex PCR, size selection and purification. Through fastp at Q25 and MiXCR, TCRdb rebuilt clones from the public reads, retaining in-frame beta chains. When rows share a CDR3 protein, they turn into one entry using the most common DNA and genes. Present in this sample are around 1.1 million distinct CDR3 sequences, 35% to 40% of which were seen just once. Around 10% of the sample is in the top ten clones. The sample consisted of peripheral blood or thyroid tissue (not recorded which). Receptors were obtained from an adult man with Graves' hyperthyroidism.

The gene calls are TRBV29-1 and TRBJ2-5; perhaps TRBD1 as D (6 bases). Looked up from germline, CDR1 is SQVTM and CDR2 is ANQGSEA. The CDR3 extends over 14 amino acids. Trimming took off 4 bases at V and 3 bases at J, with 15 bases between the two ends. As DNA, the CDR3 is TGCAGCGTTGCACGAGGTGGACAGAAAGAGACCCAGTACTTC. Residues: CSVARGGQKETQYF.

In this sample, this clonotype turned up many times. The chain employs TRBV20-1 and TRBJ1-2; D remains ambiguous. Germline V gene lookup returns CDR1 DFQATT and CDR2 SNEGSKA (reference sequence). The germline V and J ends were trimmed by 3 bases and 5 bases, with 16 bases remaining between them. This CDR3 contains 14 residues. In nucleotides, the CDR3 is TGCAGTGCTAGGTTGTCGGCAGGAGGGTATGGCTACACCTTC. This translates into CSARLSAGGYGYTF.

This chain uses TRBV4-3 with TRBJ1-6; tentative D call: TRBD1 (6 bases). V lost 4 bases, J lost 8 bases, and 12 bases lay in between. Germline assignment: CDR1 LGHNA and CDR2 YSLEER. CDR3 length equals 14 residues. CDR3 loop: CASSPRGWDSPLHF. DNA for the CDR3: TGCGCCAGCAGCCCCAGGGGTTGGGATTCACCCCTCCACTTT.

This rearrangement joins TRBV29-1 to TRBJ1-1; D is unclear. The CDR3 has 13 amino acids. V was trimmed by 8 bases and J by 0 bases, leaving 13 bases between them. Germline CDR1 is SQVTM and CDR2 is ANQGSEA. This CDR3 is CSPSQRLNTEAFF. The CDR3 DNA sequence: TGCAGCCCATCTCAAAGGCTGAACACTGAAGCTTTCTTT.

The chain employs TRBV12-3 or TRBV12-4 and TRBJ1-2; 7 nucleotides agree with TRBD1. The CDR3 spans 14 residues. V dropped 3 bases and J dropped 6; count of bases not matched to a gene: 7. CDR3 nucleotide sequence: TGTGCCAGCAGTTTGCTGAGGGGGCTGAATGGCTACACCTTC. Protein: CASSLLRGLNGYTF.

The rearrangement joins TRBV6-1 to TRBJ2-7; D perhaps matches TRBD1 (6 bases). V was pared by 5 bases and J by 13 bases, with 15 bases between. The germline V gene has CDR1 MNHNS and CDR2 SASEGT. This CDR3 region has 11 residues. The CDR3 here is CASSYGWDIYF. The CDR3 DNA is TGTGCCAGCAGTTACGGTTGGGACATTTACTTC.

A few counts support this clonotype. This sequence joins TRBV5-1 and TRBJ2-2; the D gene is possibly TRBD1 (5 bases). CDR1 and CDR2 (germline): SGHRS, YFSETQ. The CDR3 is 11 amino acids. V shed 7 bases and J shed 6 bases, with 7 bases lying between them. The CDR3 nucleotides are TGCGCCAGCTTGGGGCCCGGGGAGCTGTTTTTT. This codes for CASLGPGELFF.

This clonotype was seen only a few times. This may arise from a read error, as a much more abundant clone is one base away. This sequence joins TRBV9 and TRBJ1-5; the match to TRBD1 covers 8 bases. J gave up 4 bases and V 4 bases, and 4 bases lay outside the gene matches. The CDR3 is 14 residues long. Germline assignment: CDR1 SGDLS and CDR2 YYNGEE. CDR3 DNA: TGTGCCAGCAGCCAGACAGGGGATAATCAGCCCCAGCATTTT. Protein sequence: CASSQTGDNQPQHF.

This clonotype was seen at least ten times. V and J are TRBV11-2 and TRBJ2-7; D gene uncertain. This CDR3 is 11 amino acids long. Germline V CDR1 and CDR2: SGHAT, FQNNGV. Trimming left V 3 bases short and J 9 bases short, with 9 bases between. CDR3 amino acids: CASSFGLGQYF. In DNA, the CDR3 is TGTGCCAGCAGCTTCGGCTTAGGGCAGTACTTC.

This clonotype came up many times. The gene calls are TRBV7-9 and TRBJ2-7; TRBD2 aligns across 9 bases. With V trimmed by 5 bases and J by 5 bases, 10 bases remained unmatched. Germline-derived CDR1 and CDR2 are SEHNR and FQNEAQ (reference sequence). The CDR3 sequence is 15 residues long. Written as DNA, the CDR3 is TGTGCCAGCAGCCCCACGGCGGGGGGGCCCCACGAGCAGTACTTC. Its translation: CASSPTAGGPHEQYF.

The J gene is TRBJ2-2, the V gene TRBV6-4, with TRBD2 matching 8 bases. Losses at the gene ends were 6 bases for V and 4 bases for J; bases not matched to a gene: 4. In germline, CDR1 is MRHNA, CDR2 SNTAGT. CDR3 length equals 14 residues. The CDR3: CASRRGGLTGELFF. CDR3 DNA: TGTGCCAGCAGACGGGGGGGCCTCACCGGGGAGCTGTTTTTT.

This clonotype was seen only a few times. This rearrangement joins TRBV25-1 to TRBJ2-7; TRBD2 matches 12 bases. The V gene end was trimmed by 5 bases and the J gene end by 5 bases; junction bases not matched to a gene: 16. Germline CDR1 MGHDK, CDR2 SYGVNS. CDR3 length equals 18 residues. The CDR3 loop is CASSSLPLAGGHPNEQYF. The CDR3 DNA reads TGTGCCAGCAGTTCGCTACCACTAGCGGGAGGCCATCCCAACGAGCAGTACTTC.

Worth noting for this clonotype: A read error may account for a junction end that differs from germline. The chain employs TRBV20-1 and TRBJ2-7, with 8 bases fitting TRBD1. Germline lookup yields CDR1 DFQATT and CDR2 SNEGSKA (reference sequence). The CDR3 has 14 residues. CDR3 DNA: TGCAGTGCTAGACGGACAGGGCTGGGGGATACGCAGTATTTC. Amino acids: CSARRTGLGDTQYF.

Concerning this clonotype itself: A clone one base away is much larger, so this may be a read error. The V and J genes are TRBV7-9 and TRBJ1-4; 8 positions match TRBD1. Germline V gene lookup returns CDR1 SEHNR and CDR2 FQNEAQ (reference sequence). The ends lost 2 bases at V and 5 bases at J; junction bases unmatched: 7. This CDR3 is 16 amino acids long. The CDR3 DNA follows: TGTGCCAGCAGCTTATCCGCAGGGGGCGCGAATGAAAAACTGTTTTTT. This sequence encodes CASSLSAGGANEKLFF.

This clonotype was picked up a small number of times. The rearrangement uses TRBV6-5 and TRBJ2-7, with TRBD2 matching over 11 bases. The CDR3 contains 16 residues. The V gene end was trimmed by 2 bases and the J gene end by 7 bases; junction bases not matched to a gene: 10. Germline CDR1 and CDR2: MNHEY and SVGAGI. The CDR3, as DNA: TGTGCCAGCAGTTACGTAGCGGGAGGGCCTGTCGGTGAGCAGTACTTC. Amino acid sequence: CASSYVAGGPVGEQYF.

In this sample, this clonotype turned up a few times. This sequence joins TRBV10-3 and TRBJ2-3; weak D call: TRBD1 (6 bases). The length of the CDR3 is 18 residues. V shed 0 bases and J shed 4 bases, with 20 bases lying between them. CDR1 and CDR2 (germline): ENHRY, SYGVKD. Here the CDR3 DNA reads TGTGCCATCAGTGAGTCGTCCCGGGACACAAAACGTCCAGATACGCAGTATTTT. It yields the protein CAISESSRDTKRPDTQYF.

There are many counts of this clonotype. This sequence joins TRBV20-1 and TRBJ2-2, with a tentative D call TRBD2 (5 bases). The CDR3 is made up of 13 amino acids. CDR1 is DFQATT and CDR2 is SNEGSKA in the germline V gene (reference sequence). V gave up 6 bases and J gave up 0 bases, with 8 bases separating them. CDR3 nucleotides: TGCAGTGCCTGGGAGCCGAACACCGGGGAGCTGTTTTTT. Protein: CSAWEPNTGELFF.

This clonotype was seen repeatedly, ten times or more. This chain's CDR3 is CASSRDRANSPLHF. In nucleotides, the CDR3 is TGCGCCAGCAGCCGGGACAGGGCAAATTCACCCCTCCACTTT. The chain carries TRBV5-1 and TRBJ1-6, with 9 positions matching TRBD1. The CDR3 is 14 residues long. CDR1 and CDR2 from the germline V gene are SGHRS and YFSETQ. V shed 4 bases, J shed 7 bases, and the junction held 3 bases outside the gene matches.

For this clonotype: The junction departs from germline at one end; a sequencing error may be responsible. The CDR3 sequence: CTSSLTGDQPQHF. As DNA, the CDR3 is TGTACCAGCAGCTTGACAGGGGACCAGCCCCAGCATTTT. V gene TRBV7-9 combines with J gene TRBJ1-5; 8 nucleotides line up with TRBD1. The CDR3 spans 13 residues. Germline V gene data show CDR1 as SEHNR and CDR2 as FQNEAQ (reference sequence).

The chain employs TRBV6-6 and TRBJ2-7; D may match TRBD1 or TRBD2 (6 bases each). Germline CDR1 MNHNY, CDR2 SVGAGI (reference sequence). The CDR3 extends over 17 amino acids. Between the trimmed V and J ends, which lost 4 bases and 4 bases, there was a span of 23 bases. CDR3 DNA sequence: TGTGCCAGCAGTTTATCGTCCAGGACGGGGGCCCCTTACGAGCAGTACTTC. Its translation is CASSLSSRTGAPYEQYF.